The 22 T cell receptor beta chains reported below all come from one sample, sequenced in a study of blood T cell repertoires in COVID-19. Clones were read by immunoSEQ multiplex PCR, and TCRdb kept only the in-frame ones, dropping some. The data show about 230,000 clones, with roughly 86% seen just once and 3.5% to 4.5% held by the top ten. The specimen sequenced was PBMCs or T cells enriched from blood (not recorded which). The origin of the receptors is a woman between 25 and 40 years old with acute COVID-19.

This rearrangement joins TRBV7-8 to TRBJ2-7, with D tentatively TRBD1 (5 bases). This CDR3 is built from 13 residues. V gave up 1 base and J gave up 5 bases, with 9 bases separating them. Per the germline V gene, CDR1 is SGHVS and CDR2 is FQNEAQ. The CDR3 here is CASSLVPGNEQYF. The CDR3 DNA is TGTGCCAGCAGCTTAGTCCCAGGGAACGAGCAGTACTTC.

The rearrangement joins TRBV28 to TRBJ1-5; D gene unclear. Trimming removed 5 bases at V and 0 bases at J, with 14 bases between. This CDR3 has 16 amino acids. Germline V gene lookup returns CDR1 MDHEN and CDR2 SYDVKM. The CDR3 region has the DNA TGTGCCAGCAGTCAAGGCGGGAGCTATAGCAATCAGCCCCAGCATTTT. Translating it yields CASSQGGSYSNQPQHF. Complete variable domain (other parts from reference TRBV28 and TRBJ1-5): DVKVTQSSRYLVKRTGEKVFLECVQDMDHENMFWYRQDPGLGLRLIYFSYDVKMKEKGDIPEGYSVSREKKERFSLILESASTNQTSMYLCASSQGGSYSNQPQHFGDGTRLSIL.

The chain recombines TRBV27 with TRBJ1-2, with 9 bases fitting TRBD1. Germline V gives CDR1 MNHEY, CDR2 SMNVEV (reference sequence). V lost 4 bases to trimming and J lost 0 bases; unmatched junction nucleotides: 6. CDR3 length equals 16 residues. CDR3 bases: TGTGCCAGCAGTTATTCTCGACAGGGGGCTAACTATGGCTACACCTTC. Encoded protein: CASSYSRQGANYGYTF.

CDR3 DNA sequence: TGTGCCTGGACCTCCCTGGACAGGGCCTTGAGCACTGAAGCTTTCTTT. It is translated as CAWTSLDRALSTEAFF. The chain combines TRBV30 with TRBJ1-1, with 8 positions matching TRBD1. CDR3 size: 16 residues. Germline CDR1 GTSNPN, CDR2 SVGIG (reference sequence). V lost 4 bases to trimming and J lost 4 bases; unmatched junction nucleotides: 14.

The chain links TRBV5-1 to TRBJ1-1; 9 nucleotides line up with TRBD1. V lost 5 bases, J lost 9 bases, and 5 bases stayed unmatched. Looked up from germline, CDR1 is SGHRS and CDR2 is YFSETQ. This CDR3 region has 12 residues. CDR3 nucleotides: TGCGCCAGCAGACTCGGGACAGGGCAAGCTTTCTTT. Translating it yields CASRLGTGQAFF.

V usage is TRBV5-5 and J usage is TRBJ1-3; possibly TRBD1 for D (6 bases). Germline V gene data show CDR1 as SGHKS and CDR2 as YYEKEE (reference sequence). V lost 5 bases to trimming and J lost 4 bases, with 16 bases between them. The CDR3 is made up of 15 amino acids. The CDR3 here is CASSPPGGRGNTIYF. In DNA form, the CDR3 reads TGTGCCAGCAGTCCCCCCGGGGGGCGCGGAAACACCATATATTTT.

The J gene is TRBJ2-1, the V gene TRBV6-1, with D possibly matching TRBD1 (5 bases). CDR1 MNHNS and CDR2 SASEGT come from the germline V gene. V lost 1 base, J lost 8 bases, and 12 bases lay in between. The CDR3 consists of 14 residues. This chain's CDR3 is CASSEGPGFDEQFF. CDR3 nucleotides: TGTGCCAGCAGTGAAGGCCCAGGGTTCGATGAGCAGTTCTTC.

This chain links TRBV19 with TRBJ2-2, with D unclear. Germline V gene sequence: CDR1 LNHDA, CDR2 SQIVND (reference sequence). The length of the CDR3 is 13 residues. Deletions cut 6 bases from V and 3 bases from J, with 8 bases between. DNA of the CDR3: TGTGCCAGTAGCTCCCTCTACACCGGGGAGCTGTTTTTT. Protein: CASSSLYTGELFF.

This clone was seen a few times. CDR3 residues: CASSPRDRAAYEQYF. In DNA, the CDR3 is TGTGCCAGCAGCCCCCGGGACAGAGCTGCCTACGAGCAGTACTTC. The V and J genes are TRBV7-8 and TRBJ2-7, with 7 bases that match TRBD1. The CDR3 consists of 15 residues. The V segment lost 5 bases and the J segment 2 bases; nucleotides outside the gene matches: 9. Germline lookup yields CDR1 SGHVS and CDR2 FQNEAQ.

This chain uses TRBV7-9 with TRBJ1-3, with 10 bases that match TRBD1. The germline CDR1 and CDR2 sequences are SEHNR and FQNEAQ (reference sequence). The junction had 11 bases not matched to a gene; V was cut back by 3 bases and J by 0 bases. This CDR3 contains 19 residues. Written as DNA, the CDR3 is TGTGCCAGCAGCTTGGAGAGGACAGGGGGGGCGACCTCTGGAAACACCATATATTTT. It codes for CASSLERTGGATSGNTIYF. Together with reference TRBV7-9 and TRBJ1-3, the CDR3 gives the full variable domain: DTGVSQNPRHKITKRGQNVTFRCDPISEHNRLYWYRQTLGQGPEFLTYFQNEAQLEKSRLLSDRFSAERPKGSFSTLEIQRTEQGDSAMYLCASSLERTGGATSGNTIYFGEGSWLTVV.

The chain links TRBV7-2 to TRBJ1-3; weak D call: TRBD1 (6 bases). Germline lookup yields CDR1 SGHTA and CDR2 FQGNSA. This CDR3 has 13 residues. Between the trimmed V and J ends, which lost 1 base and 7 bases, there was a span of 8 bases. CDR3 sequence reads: CASSLGQGNTIYF. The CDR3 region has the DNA TGTGCCAGCAGCTTAGGGCAGGGGAACACCATATATTTT.

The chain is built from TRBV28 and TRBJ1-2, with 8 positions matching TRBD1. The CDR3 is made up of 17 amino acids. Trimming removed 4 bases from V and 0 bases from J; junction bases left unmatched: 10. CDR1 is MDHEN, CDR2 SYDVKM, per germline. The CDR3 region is CASSSGALQGANYGYTF. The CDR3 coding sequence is TGTGCCAGCAGTTCCGGGGCCCTACAGGGGGCTAACTATGGCTACACCTTC.

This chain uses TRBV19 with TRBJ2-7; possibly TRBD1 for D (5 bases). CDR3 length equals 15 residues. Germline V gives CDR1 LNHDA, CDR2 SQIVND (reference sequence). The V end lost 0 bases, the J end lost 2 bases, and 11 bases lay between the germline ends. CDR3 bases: TGTGCCAGTAGTATAGATGGGCAGGGCGCCTACGAGCAGTACTTC. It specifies CASSIDGQGAYEQYF.

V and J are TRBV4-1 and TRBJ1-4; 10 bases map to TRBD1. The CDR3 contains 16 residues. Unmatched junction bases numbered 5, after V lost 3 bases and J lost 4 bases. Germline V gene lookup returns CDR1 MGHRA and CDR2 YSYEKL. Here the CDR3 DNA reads TGCGCCAGCAGCCAGTCGGACAGGGGGTTTAATGAAAAACTGTTTTTT. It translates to CASSQSDRGFNEKLFF.

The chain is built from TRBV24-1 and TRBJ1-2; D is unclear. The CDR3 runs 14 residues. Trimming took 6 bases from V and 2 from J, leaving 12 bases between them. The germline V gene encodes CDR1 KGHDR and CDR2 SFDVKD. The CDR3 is CATSLHSMNYGYTF. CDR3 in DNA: TGTGCCACCAGTCTTCACAGCATGAACTATGGCTACACCTTC.

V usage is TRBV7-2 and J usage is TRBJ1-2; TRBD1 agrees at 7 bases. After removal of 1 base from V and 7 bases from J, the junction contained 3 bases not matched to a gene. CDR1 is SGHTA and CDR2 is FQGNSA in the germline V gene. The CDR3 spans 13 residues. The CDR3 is CASSLEQGRGYTF. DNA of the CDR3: TGTGCCAGCAGCTTAGAACAGGGGCGTGGCTACACCTTC.

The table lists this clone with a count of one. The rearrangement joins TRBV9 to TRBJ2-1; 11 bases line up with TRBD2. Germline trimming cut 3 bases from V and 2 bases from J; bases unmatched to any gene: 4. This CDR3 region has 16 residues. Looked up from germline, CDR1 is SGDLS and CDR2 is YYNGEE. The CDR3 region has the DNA TGTGCCAGCAGCGCCCATAGCGGGGGGGCCTACAATGAGCAGTTCTTC. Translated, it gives CASSAHSGGAYNEQFF.

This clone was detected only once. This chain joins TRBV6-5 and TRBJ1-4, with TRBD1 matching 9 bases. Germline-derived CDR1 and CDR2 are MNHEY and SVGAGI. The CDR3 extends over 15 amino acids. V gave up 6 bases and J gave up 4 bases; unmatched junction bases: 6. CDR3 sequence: CASSSDRGSNEKLFF. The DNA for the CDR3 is TGTGCCAGCAGCTCGGACAGGGGCAGTAATGAAAAACTGTTTTTT.

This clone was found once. As DNA, the CDR3 is TGTGCCAGCAGCCAAGTGCCCGGGGTCGGGGAGCTGTTTTTT. Translated: CASSQVPGVGELFF. The gene calls are TRBV3-1 (or the pseudogene TRBV3-2) and TRBJ2-2, with D possibly matching TRBD2 (5 bases). The V end was cut by 1 base, the J end by 7 bases, with 10 bases between. This CDR3 comprises 14 residues. Germline CDR1 and CDR2: LGHDT and YNNKEL (reference sequence).

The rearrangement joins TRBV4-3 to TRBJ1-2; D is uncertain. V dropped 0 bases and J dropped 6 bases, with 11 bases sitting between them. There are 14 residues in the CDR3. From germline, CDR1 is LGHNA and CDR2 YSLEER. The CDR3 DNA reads TGCGCCAGCAGCCAAGATGCAGGTTGGGATGGCTACACCTTC. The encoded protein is CASSQDAGWDGYTF.

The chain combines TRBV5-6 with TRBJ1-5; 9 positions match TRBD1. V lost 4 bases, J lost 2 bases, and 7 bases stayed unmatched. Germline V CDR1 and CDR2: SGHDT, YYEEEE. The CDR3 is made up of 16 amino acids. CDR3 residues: CASSPSWTGGNQPQHF. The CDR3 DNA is TGTGCCAGCAGCCCTTCTTGGACAGGGGGCAATCAGCCCCAGCATTTT.

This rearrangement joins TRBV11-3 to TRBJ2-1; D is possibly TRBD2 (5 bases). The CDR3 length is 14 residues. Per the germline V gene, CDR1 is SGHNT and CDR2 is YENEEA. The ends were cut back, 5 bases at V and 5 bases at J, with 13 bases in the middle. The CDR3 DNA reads TGTGCCAGCAGCCCCCACGGAGGTGACAATGAGCAGTTCTTC. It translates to CASSPHGGDNEQFF.